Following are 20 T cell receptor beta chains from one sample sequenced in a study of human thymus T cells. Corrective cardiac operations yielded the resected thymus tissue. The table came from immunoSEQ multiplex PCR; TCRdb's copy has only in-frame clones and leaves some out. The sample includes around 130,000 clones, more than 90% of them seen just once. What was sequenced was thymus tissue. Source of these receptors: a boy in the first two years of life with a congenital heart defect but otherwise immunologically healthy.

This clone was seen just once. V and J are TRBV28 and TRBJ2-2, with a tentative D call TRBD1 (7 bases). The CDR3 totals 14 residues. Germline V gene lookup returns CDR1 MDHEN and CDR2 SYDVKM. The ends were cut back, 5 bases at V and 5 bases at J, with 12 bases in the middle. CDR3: CASSPGGGTGELFF. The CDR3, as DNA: TGTGCCAGCAGTCCAGGGGGAGGAACCGGGGAGCTGTTTTTT.

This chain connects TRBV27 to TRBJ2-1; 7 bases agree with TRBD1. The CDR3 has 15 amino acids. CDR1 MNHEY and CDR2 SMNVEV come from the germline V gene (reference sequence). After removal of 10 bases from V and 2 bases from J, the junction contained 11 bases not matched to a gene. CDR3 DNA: TGTGCCACTTACAAACAGGGACAGACCTACAATGAGCAGTTCTTC. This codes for CATYKQGQTYNEQFF.

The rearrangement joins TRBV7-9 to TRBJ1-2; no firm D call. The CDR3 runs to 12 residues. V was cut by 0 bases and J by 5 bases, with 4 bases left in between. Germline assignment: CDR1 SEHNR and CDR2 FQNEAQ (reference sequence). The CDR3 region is CASSLAGYGYTF. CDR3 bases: TGTGCCAGCAGCTTAGCCGGGTATGGCTACACCTTC.

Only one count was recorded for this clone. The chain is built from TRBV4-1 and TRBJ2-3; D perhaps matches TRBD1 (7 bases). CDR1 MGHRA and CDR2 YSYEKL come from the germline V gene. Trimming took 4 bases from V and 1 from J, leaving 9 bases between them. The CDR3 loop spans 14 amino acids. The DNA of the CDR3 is TGCGCCAGCAGCCCCAGGGGGGGCACAGATACGCAGTATTTT. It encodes CASSPRGGTDTQYF.

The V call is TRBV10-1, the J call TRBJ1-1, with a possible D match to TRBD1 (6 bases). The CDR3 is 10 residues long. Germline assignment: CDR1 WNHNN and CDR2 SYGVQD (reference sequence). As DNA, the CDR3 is TGCTCAATATGGGGGACAGAAGCTTTCTTT. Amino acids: CSIWGTEAFF.

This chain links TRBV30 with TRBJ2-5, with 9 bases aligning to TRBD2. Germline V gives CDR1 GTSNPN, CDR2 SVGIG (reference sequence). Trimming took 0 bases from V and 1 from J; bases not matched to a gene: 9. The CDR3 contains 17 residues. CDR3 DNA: TGTGCCTGGAGTGTACCCCGGGCTAGCGGGGCCCAAGAGACCCAGTACTTC. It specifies CAWSVPRASGAQETQYF.

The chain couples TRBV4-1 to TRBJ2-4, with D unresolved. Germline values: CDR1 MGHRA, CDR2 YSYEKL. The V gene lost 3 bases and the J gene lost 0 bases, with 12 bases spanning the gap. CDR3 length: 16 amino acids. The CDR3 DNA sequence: TGCGCCAGCAGCCAGGCAAGGACGGTAGCCAAAAACATTCAGTACTTC. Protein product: CASSQARTVAKNIQYF.

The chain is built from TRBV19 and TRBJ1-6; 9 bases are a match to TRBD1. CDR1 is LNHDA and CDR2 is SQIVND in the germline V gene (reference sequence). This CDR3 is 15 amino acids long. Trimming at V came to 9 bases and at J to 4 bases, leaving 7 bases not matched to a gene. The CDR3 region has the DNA TGTGCCAGAGCCGGGACAGGGACTTATAATTCACCCCTCCACTTT. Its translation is CARAGTGTYNSPLHF.

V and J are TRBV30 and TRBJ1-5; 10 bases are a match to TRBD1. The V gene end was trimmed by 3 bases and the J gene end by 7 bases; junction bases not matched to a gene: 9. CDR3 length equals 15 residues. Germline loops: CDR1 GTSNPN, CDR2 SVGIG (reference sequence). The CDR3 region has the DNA TGTGCCTGGAGCGCCGGGACAGGGGATTCCCAGCCCCAGCATTTT. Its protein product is CAWSAGTGDSQPQHF.

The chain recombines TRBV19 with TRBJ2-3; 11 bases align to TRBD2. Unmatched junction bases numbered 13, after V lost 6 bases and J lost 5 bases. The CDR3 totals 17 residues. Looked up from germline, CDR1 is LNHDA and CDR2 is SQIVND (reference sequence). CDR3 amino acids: CASSLVGSGGAQDTQYF. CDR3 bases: TGTGCCAGTAGCCTGGTCGGTAGCGGGGGGGCACAAGATACGCAGTATTTT.

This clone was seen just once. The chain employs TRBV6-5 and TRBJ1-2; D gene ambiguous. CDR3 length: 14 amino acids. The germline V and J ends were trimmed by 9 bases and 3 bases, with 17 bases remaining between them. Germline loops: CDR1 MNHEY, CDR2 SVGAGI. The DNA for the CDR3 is TGTGCCAGTGGGTACGGGCCTTCGGACTATGGCTACACCTTC. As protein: CASGYGPSDYGYTF.

CDR3 region: CASYNRSQGDTQYF. In nucleotides, the CDR3 is TGCGCCAGCTATAACAGATCTCAAGGAGATACGCAGTATTTT. The J gene is TRBJ2-3, the V gene TRBV5-1; D remains ambiguous. This CDR3 is 14 amino acids long. The germline V gene has CDR1 SGHRS and CDR2 YFSETQ. V lost 7 bases to trimming and J lost 5 bases, with 17 bases between them.

The CDR3 coding sequence is TGTGCCAGCAGCTATGTTAGCACAGATACGCAGTATTTT. Translation: CASSYVSTDTQYF. V and J are TRBV11-3 and TRBJ2-3; D not certain. The CDR3 is 13 residues long. V lost 4 bases, J lost 0 bases, and 5 bases lay in between. Per the germline V gene, CDR1 is SGHNT and CDR2 is YENEEA.

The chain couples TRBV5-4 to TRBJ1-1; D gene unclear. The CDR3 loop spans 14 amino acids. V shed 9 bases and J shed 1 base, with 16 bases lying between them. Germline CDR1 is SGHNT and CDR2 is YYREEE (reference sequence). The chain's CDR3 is CATQFSDKNTEAFF. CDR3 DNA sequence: TGTGCCACCCAATTCTCCGACAAGAACACTGAAGCTTTCTTT.

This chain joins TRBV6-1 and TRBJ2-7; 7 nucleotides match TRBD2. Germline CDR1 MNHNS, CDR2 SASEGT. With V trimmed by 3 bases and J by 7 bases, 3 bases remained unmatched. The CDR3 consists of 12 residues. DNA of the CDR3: TGTGCCAGCAGTGAGGGGGGGTTTGAGCAGTACTTC. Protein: CASSEGGFEQYF.

The CDR3 loop reads CASSSRGHEQFF. The CDR3 DNA reads as TGCGCCAGCAGCTCTAGGGGTCATGAGCAGTTCTTC. The chain has TRBV4-3 and TRBJ2-1; the D gene is possibly TRBD1 (5 bases). Trimming stripped 5 bases from V and 8 bases from J, with 10 bases between. The CDR3 extends over 12 amino acids. Per the germline V gene, CDR1 is LGHNA and CDR2 is YSLEER.

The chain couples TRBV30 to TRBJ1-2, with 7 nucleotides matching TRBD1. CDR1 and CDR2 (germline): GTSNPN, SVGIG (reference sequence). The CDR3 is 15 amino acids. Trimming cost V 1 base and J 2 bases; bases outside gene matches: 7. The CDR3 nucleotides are TGTGCCTGGAGTGCTGCGGGACAGAGGAACTATGGCTACACCTTC. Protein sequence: CAWSAAGQRNYGYTF.

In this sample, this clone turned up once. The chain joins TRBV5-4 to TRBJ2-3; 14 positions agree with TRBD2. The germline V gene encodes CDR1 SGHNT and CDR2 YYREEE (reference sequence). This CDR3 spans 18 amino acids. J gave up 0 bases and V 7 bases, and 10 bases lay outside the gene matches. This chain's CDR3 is CASRTTSGGADSTDTQYF. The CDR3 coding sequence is TGTGCCAGCCGTACGACTAGCGGGGGGGCCGATAGCACAGATACGCAGTATTTT.

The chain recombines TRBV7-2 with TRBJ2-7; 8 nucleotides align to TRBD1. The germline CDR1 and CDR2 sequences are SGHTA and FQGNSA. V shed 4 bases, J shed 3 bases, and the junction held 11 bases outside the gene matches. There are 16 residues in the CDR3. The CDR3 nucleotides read TGTGCCAGCAGCTCCACCTGGACAGGGTTTAACTACGAGCAGTACTTC. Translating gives CASSSTWTGFNYEQYF. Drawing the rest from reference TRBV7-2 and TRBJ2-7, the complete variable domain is GAGVSQSPSNKVTEKGKDVELRCDPISGHTALYWYRQSLGQGLEFLIYFQGNSAPDKSGLPSDRFSAERTGGSVSTLTIQRTQQEDSAVYLCASSSTWTGFNYEQYFGPGTRLTVT.

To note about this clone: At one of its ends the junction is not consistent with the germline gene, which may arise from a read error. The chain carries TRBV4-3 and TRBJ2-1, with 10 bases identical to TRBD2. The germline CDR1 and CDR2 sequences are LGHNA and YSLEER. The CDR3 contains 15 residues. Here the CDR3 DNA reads TGCGTCAGCAGCCAAGAACTAGCGGGGAACAATGAGCAGTTCTTC. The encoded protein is CVSSQELAGNNEQFF.